The 19 T cell receptor beta chains presented below share a single source sample, sequenced in a study of T cell responses to AZD1222 COVID-19 vaccine. Using immunoSEQ multiplex PCR, the repertoire was profiled, and TCRdb retains in-frame clones only, with some absent. The top ten hold approximately 1.5% of the sample, which has 100,000 to 150,000 clones, roughly 92% seen once. The sample in question was peripheral blood, obtained on day 0 of AZD1222 vaccination. The receptors stem from an adult in good health.

This clone was picked up one time. V usage is TRBV7-2 and J usage is TRBJ1-2; TRBD1 matches 10 bases. The CDR3 spans 16 residues. V trimming: 5 bases; J trimming: 0 bases; junction bases outside the gene matches: 6. CDR1 is SGHTA and CDR2 is FQGNSA in the germline V gene. CDR3 DNA sequence: TGTGCCAGCAGCACCGGCGGACAGGGGGCTAACTATGGCTACACCTTC. Residues: CASSTGGQGANYGYTF.

This clone was observed once. The rearrangement joins TRBV6-5 to TRBJ2-2; TRBD2 might be the D (6 bases). With 6 bases removed from V and 7 bases from J, the gap between germline ends came to 15 bases. Germline-derived CDR1 and CDR2 are MNHEY and SVGAGI. The CDR3 covers 14 residues. In DNA, the CDR3 is TGTGCCAGCAGAGACGTTGGAGCGGGCGGGGAGCTGTTTTTT. The encoded protein is CASRDVGAGGELFF.

Worth noting for this clone: The same CDR3 can be traced to other DNA sequences in this sample. The chain employs TRBV6-5 and TRBJ1-1; D remains unclear. The CDR3 is 14 amino acids. The ends were cut back, 2 bases at V and 0 bases at J, with 7 bases in the middle. Per germline, CDR1 MNHEY and CDR2 SVGAGI. CDR3 DNA: TGTGCCAGCAGTTACGGGCAGCTGAACACTGAAGCTTTCTTT. Protein product: CASSYGQLNTEAFF.

Comments on this clone: At one end, the junction sequence differs from germline, possibly due to a read error. The CDR3 loop reads CASSQGTEWNF. The CDR3 DNA is TGCGCCAGCAGCCAGGGGACCGAATGGAACTTT. The chain is built from TRBV5-1 and TRBJ1-6; TRBD1 might be the D (6 bases). The CDR3 loop spans 11 amino acids. The V gene's germline CDR1 is SGHRS and CDR2 YFSETQ.

This clone was detected a few times. The chain joins TRBV30 to TRBJ1-2; 8 bases are shared with TRBD1. V trimming: 2 bases; J trimming: 4 bases; junction bases outside the gene matches: 3. Germline loops: CDR1 GTSNPN, CDR2 SVGIG (reference sequence). The CDR3 has 13 amino acids. The CDR3 DNA is TGTGCCTGGAGTTACAGGGGGGGCTATGGCTACACCTTC. Its translation is CAWSYRGGYGYTF.

The V gene is TRBV6-2 or TRBV6-3, the J gene TRBJ1-5; 8 bases fit TRBD1. This CDR3 comprises 18 residues. Germline lookup yields CDR1 MNHEY and CDR2 SVGEGT. The junction had 15 bases not matched to a gene; V was cut back by 5 bases and J by 3 bases. CDR3 sequence reads: CASSRSGQGFMVNQPQHF. Here the CDR3 DNA reads TGTGCCAGCAGTCGCTCCGGACAGGGATTTATGGTCAATCAGCCCCAGCATTTT.

The chain recombines TRBV19 with TRBJ2-7, with a possible D match to TRBD1 (5 bases). The V and J ends lost 2 bases and 0 bases respectively, with 14 bases between them. The CDR3 has 16 amino acids. CDR1 is LNHDA and CDR2 is SQIVND in the germline V gene (reference sequence). The CDR3 loop is CASSISAAGRSYEQYF. DNA of the CDR3: TGTGCCAGTAGTATATCGGCGGCAGGGCGCTCCTACGAGCAGTACTTC.

The chain combines TRBV9 with TRBJ2-3; D gene uncertain. The CDR3 length is 13 residues. V was clipped by 4 bases and J by 5 bases, with 11 bases between them. Germline V gene lookup returns CDR1 SGDLS and CDR2 YYNGEE. The CDR3 loop reads CASSPSVRDTQYF. CDR3 nucleotides: TGTGCCAGCAGCCCAAGTGTCAGAGATACGCAGTATTTT.

This clone has just one count. One end of the junction is discordant with germline, which a read error may explain. V gene TRBV7-7 combines with J gene TRBJ2-5; D perhaps matches TRBD1 (5 bases). This CDR3 is 14 amino acids long. The germline CDR1 and CDR2 sequences are SSHAT and FNYEAQ (reference sequence). The CDR3 DNA reads as TGTGCTAGCAGCCAACAGCAGGGATCAGAGACCCAGTACTTC. This translates into CASSQQQGSETQYF. Full variable domain (remainder filled in from reference TRBV7-7 and TRBJ2-5): GAGVSQSPRYKVTKRGQDVTLRCDPISSHATLYWYQQALGQGPEFLTYFNYEAQPDKSGLPSDRFSAERPEGSISTLTIQRTEQRDSAMYRCASSQQQGSETQYFGPGTRLLVL.

The V call is TRBV6-1, the J call TRBJ1-2; D unclear. Germline assignment: CDR1 MNHNS and CDR2 SASEGT. The CDR3 has 12 residues. Trimming left V 3 bases short and J 4 bases short, with 6 bases between. CDR3 DNA sequence: TGTGCCAGCAGTGAGGGCCCCTATGGCTACACCTTC. It codes for CASSEGPYGYTF.

The J gene is TRBJ2-4, the V gene TRBV11-3; tentatively, D is TRBD2 (5 bases). Between the trimmed V and J ends, which lost 4 bases and 9 bases, there was a span of 7 bases. The CDR3 sequence is 11 residues long. Germline values: CDR1 SGHNT, CDR2 YENEEA. CDR3 nucleotide sequence: TGTGCCAGCAGCTCCCGGGGCATTCAGTACTTC. It is translated as CASSSRGIQYF.

The chain uses TRBV3-1 (or the pseudogene TRBV3-2) and TRBJ1-1; the D gene is possibly TRBD1 (6 bases). The V gene's germline CDR1 is LGHDT and CDR2 YNNKEL (reference sequence). This CDR3 region has 15 residues. V was pared by 1 base and J by 9 bases, with 18 bases between. Here the CDR3 reads CASSQGPQGQKKAFF. The CDR3 DNA is TGTGCCAGCAGCCAAGGTCCTCAGGGGCAGAAGAAAGCTTTCTTT.

V gene TRBV6-5 combines with J gene TRBJ1-4; D remains unclear. With 7 bases removed from V and 4 bases from J, the gap between germline ends came to 7 bases. The CDR3 totals 12 residues. Germline V gene data show CDR1 as MNHEY and CDR2 as SVGAGI. CDR3 DNA sequence: TGTGCCAGCAACCGGGGTAATGAAAAACTGTTTTTT. The encoded protein is CASNRGNEKLFF.

This chain's CDR3 is CASSQGQGVYTGELFF. The CDR3 region has the DNA TGCGCCAGCAGCCAGGGACAGGGGGTATACACCGGGGAGCTGTTTTTT. The rearrangement links TRBV5-1 to TRBJ2-2; 11 bases align to TRBD1. The V segment lost 4 bases and the J segment 3 bases; nucleotides outside the gene matches: 5. Germline CDR1 is SGHRS and CDR2 is YFSETQ. The CDR3 totals 16 residues. Full variable domain (rest looked up from reference TRBV5-1 and TRBJ2-2): KAGVTQTPRYLIKTRGQQVTLSCSPISGHRSVSWYQQTPGQGLQFLFEYFSETQRNKGNFPGRFSGRQFSNSRSEMNVSTLELGDSALYLCASSQGQGVYTGELFFGEGSRLTVL.

This clone was seen a single time. The chain combines TRBV3-1 (or the pseudogene TRBV3-2) with TRBJ1-4, with 9 bases that match TRBD1. In germline, CDR1 is LGHDT, CDR2 YNNKEL (reference sequence). The V and J ends lost 2 bases and 8 bases, in that order; junction bases with no gene match: 3. The CDR3 consists of 14 residues. The CDR3 coding sequence is TGTGCCAGCAGCCAACGGACAGGGGTAGAAAAACTGTTTTTT. This translates into CASSQRTGVEKLFF.

This clone was recorded only once. This chain links TRBV9 with TRBJ2-5; no reliable D call. CDR3 length equals 14 residues. The germline CDR1 and CDR2 sequences are SGDLS and YYNGEE. V lost 4 bases and J lost 0, with 10 bases in between. DNA of the CDR3: TGTGCCAGCAGCCATTCGGATTACCAAGAGACCCAGTACTTC. This translates into CASSHSDYQETQYF.

The chain employs TRBV12-3 or TRBV12-4 and TRBJ2-7; TRBD2 matches 7 bases. V was clipped by 3 bases and J by 5 bases; unmatched bases: 1. The length of the CDR3 is 12 residues. This chain's CDR3 is CASSFGRNEQYF. The CDR3 region has the DNA TGTGCCAGCAGTTTCGGGAGGAACGAGCAGTACTTC.

V and J are TRBV10-2 and TRBJ1-4, with 9 nucleotides matching TRBD1. The CDR3 runs to 17 residues. The V gene's germline CDR1 is WSHSY and CDR2 SAAADI. The junction had 6 bases not matched to a gene; V was cut back by 0 bases and J by 4 bases. CDR3 coding DNA: TGCGCCAGCAGTGAGTCGAGGACAGGGGCCCTTAATGAAAAACTGTTTTTT. Amino acids: CASSESRTGALNEKLFF.

The gene calls are TRBV30 and TRBJ2-3; a possible D gene is TRBD1 (6 bases). CDR1 and CDR2 from the germline V gene are GTSNPN and SVGIG (reference sequence). The CDR3 runs 14 residues. Between the trimmed V and J ends, which lost 4 bases and 4 bases, there was a span of 15 bases. CDR3: CAWTVGAAADTQYF. The CDR3, as DNA: TGTGCCTGGACTGTGGGGGCAGCGGCAGATACGCAGTATTTT.